This paragraph covers one T cell receptor (beta chain) sequence. What it binds is not known. Donors in the study were healthy people who gave bone marrow. The PCR employed 60 Vbeta primers together with 13 Jbeta primers. Sequenced by immunoSEQ multiplex PCR; TCRdb stores in-frame clones only, minus some. Here the sample spans more than 150,000 clones, around 80% being singletons. The sample originates from a study of cytomegalovirus exposure and HLA in healthy donors. Study background: Of the donors genotyped, several hundred in all, around 77% fell in the Caucasian-associated ancestry cluster. General study results and limits: In vitro confirmation showed three CMV-associated chains to be CMV antigen specific. Among immune exposure information, only CMV serostatus was available.

This CDR3 has 13 amino acids. Trimming stripped 1 base from V and 5 bases from J, with 8 bases between. Germline V CDR1 and CDR2: MNHEY, SVGAGI. The TCR sequence derives from a woman aged 45-59 years in good health and CMV-seropositive. The sequenced sample consisted of PBMCs. V and J are TRBV6-5 and TRBJ1-1; no firm D call. In DNA form, the CDR3 reads TGTGCCAGCAGTTACTTAAGGGAGACTGAAGCTTTCTTT. Protein sequence: CASSYLRETEAFF.